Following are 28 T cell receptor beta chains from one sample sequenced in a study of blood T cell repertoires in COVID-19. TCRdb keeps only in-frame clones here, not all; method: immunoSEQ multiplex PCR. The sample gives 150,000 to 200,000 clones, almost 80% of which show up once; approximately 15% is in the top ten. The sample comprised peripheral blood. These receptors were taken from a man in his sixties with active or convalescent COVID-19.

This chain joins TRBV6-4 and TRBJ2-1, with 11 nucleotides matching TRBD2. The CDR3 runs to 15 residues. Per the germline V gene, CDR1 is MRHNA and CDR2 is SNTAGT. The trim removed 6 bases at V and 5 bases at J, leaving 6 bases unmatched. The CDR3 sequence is CASSVLAGANNEQFF. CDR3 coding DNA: TGTGCCAGCAGCGTACTAGCGGGGGCAAACAATGAGCAGTTCTTC.

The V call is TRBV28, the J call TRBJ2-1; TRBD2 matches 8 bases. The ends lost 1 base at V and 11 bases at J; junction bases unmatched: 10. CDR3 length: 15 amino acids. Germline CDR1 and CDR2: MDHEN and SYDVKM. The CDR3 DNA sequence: TGTGCCAGCAGTTTATCGGTAGCGGGACACGGAAAGCAGTTCTTC. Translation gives CASSLSVAGHGKQFF.

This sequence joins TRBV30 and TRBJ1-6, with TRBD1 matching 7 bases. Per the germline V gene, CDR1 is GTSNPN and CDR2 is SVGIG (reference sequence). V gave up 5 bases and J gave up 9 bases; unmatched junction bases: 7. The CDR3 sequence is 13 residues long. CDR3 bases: TGTGCCTGGGTCCACAGGGGAGGTTCACCCCTCCACTTT. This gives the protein CAWVHRGGSPLHF.

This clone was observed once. The CDR3 DNA reads TGTGCCAGCAGCTTAGACGACGGAGAAGAGACCCAGTACTTC. Translating it yields CASSLDDGEETQYF. This chain joins TRBV7-2 and TRBJ2-5; D not certain. The ends were cut back, 1 base at V and 3 bases at J, with 9 bases in the middle. CDR1 and CDR2 (germline): SGHTA, FQGNSA. CDR3 size: 14 residues.

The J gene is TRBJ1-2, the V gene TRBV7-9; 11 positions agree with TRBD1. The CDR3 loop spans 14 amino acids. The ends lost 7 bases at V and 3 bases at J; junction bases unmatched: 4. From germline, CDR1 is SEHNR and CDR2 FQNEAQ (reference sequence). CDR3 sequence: CASTGTGGDYGYTF. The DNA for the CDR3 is TGTGCCAGCACCGGGACAGGGGGAGACTATGGCTACACCTTC.

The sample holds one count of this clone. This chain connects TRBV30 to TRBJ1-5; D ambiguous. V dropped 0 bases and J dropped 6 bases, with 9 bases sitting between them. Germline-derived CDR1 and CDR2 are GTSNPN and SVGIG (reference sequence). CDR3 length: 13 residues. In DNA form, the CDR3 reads TGTGCCTGGAGTGTGACACTCAGTCAGCCCCAGCATTTT. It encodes CAWSVTLSQPQHF.

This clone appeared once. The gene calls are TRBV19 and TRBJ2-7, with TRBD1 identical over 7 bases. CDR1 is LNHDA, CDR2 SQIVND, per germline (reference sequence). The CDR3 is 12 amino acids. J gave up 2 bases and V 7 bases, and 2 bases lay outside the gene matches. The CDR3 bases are TGTGCCAGTATGGACAGGACCTACGAGCAGTACTTC. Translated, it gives CASMDRTYEQYF.

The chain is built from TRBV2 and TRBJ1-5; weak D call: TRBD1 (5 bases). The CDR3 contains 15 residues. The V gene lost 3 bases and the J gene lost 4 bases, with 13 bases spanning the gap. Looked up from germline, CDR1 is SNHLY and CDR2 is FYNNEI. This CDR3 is CASSDSRVGNQPQHF. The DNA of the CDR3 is TGTGCCAGCAGTGATAGCAGGGTAGGAAATCAGCCCCAGCATTTT.

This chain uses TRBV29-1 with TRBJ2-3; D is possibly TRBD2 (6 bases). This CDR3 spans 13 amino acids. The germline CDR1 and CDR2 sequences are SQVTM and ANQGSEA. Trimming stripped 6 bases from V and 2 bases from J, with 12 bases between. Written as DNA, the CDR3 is TGCAGCGTCATACGCGGGAACACAGATACGCAGTATTTT. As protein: CSVIRGNTDTQYF.

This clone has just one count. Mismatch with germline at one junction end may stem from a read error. The CDR3 here is CASTYGLGSGRGSSNEQFF. In nucleotides, the CDR3 is TGCGCCAGCACCTATGGACTGGGTAGCGGGAGGGGGTCCTCCAATGAGCAGTTCTTC. The V call is TRBV5-1, the J call TRBJ2-1, with 11 bases lining up with TRBD2. Per germline, CDR1 SGHRS and CDR2 YFSETQ. The CDR3 is 19 amino acids.

CDR3 protein: CASKLEKGPNYGYTF. CDR3 coding DNA: TGTGCCAGCAAACTGGAAAAGGGGCCCAACTATGGCTACACCTTC. The chain has TRBV2 and TRBJ1-2; possibly TRBD1 for D (5 bases). Per the germline V gene, CDR1 is SNHLY and CDR2 is FYNNEI. The CDR3 sequence is 15 residues long. Between the trimmed V and J ends, which lost 7 bases and 2 bases, there was a span of 17 bases.

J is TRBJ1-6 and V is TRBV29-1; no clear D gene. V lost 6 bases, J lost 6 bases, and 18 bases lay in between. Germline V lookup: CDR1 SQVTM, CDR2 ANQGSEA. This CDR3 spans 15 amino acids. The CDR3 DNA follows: TGCAGCGTCGGCGGGTACTGGTCCCCTAATTCACCCCTCCACTTT. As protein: CSVGGYWSPNSPLHF.

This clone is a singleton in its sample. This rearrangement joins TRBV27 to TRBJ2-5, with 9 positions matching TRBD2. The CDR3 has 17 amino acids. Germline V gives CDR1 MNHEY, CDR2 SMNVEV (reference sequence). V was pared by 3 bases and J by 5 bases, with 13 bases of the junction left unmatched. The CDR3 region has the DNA TGTGCCAGCAGTTTCCGTTGGAGTAGCGGGAGTTCGGAGACCCAGTACTTC. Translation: CASSFRWSSGSSETQYF.

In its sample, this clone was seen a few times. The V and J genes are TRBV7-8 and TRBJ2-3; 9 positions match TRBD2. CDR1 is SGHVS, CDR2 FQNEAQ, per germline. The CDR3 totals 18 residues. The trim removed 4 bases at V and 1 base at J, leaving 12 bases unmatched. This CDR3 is CASSYRGSGRTGTDTQYF. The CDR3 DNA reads TGTGCCAGCAGCTACCGGGGTAGCGGGAGAACCGGCACAGATACGCAGTATTTT.

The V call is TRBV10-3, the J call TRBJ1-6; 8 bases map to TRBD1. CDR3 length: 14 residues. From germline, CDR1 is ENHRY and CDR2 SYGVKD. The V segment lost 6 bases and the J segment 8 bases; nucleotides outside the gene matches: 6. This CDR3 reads CAIRRTGKDSPLHF. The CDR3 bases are TGTGCCATCAGACGGACAGGGAAGGATTCACCCCTCCACTTT.

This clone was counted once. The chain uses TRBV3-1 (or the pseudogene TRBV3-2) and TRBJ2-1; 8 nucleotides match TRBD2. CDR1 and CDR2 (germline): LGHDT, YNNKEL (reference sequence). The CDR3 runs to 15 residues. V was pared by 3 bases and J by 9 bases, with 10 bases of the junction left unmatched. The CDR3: CASSQGPSGYGEQFF. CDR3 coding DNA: TGTGCCAGCAGCCAGGGCCCTAGCGGGTACGGTGAGCAGTTCTTC.

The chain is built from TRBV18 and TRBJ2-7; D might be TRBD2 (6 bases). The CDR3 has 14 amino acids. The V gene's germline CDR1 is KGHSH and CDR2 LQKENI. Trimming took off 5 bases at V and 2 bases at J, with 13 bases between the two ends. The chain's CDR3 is CASSKPPGAYEQYF. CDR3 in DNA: TGTGCCAGCTCAAAGCCTCCGGGGGCCTACGAGCAGTACTTC.

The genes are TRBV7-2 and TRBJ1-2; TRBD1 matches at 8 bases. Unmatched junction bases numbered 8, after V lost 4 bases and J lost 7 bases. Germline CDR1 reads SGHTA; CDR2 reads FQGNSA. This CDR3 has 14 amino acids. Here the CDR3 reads CASSSDRVGRGYTF. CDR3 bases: TGTGCCAGCAGCTCGGACAGGGTCGGGCGTGGCTACACCTTC.

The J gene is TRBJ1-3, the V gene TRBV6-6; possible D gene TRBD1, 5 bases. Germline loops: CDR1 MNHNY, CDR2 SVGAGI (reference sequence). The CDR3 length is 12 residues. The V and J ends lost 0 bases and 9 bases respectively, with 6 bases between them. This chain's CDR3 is CASSYSGGTIYF. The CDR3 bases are TGTGCCAGCAGTTACTCCGGGGGCACCATATATTTT.

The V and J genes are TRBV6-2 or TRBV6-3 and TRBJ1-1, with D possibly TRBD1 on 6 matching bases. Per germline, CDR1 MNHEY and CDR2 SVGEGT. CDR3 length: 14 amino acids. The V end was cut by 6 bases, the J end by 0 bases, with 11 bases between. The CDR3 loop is CASSLGGVNTEAFF. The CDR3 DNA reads TGTGCCAGCAGCCTAGGGGGGGTGAACACTGAAGCTTTCTTT.

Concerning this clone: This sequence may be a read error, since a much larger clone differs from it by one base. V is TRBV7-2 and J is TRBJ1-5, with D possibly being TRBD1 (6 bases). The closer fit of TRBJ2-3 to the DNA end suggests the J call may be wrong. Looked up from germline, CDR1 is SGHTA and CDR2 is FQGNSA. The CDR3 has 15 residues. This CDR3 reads CASSLETGSNQPQYF. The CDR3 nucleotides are TGTGCCAGCAGCTTAGAGACAGGTTCCAATCAGCCCCAGTATTTT.

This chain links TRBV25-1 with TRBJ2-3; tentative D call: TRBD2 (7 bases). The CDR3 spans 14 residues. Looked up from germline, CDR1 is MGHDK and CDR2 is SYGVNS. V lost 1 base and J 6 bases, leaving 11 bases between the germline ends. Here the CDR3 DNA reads TGTGCCAGCAGTGAATGGAAGGGGGGGGATACGCAGTATTTT. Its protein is CASSEWKGGDTQYF.

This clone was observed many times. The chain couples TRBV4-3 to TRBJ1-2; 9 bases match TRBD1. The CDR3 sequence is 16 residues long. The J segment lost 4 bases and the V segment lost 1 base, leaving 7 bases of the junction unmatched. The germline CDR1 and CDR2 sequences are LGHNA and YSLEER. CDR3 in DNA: TGCGCCAGCAGCCAAGCCGGGACAGGGACATTCTATGGCTACACCTTC. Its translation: CASSQAGTGTFYGYTF.

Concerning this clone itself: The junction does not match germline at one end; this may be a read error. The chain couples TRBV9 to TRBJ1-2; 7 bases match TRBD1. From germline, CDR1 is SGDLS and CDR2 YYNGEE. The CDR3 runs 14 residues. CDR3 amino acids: CASSEYGTDYGYTF. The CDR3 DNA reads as TGTGCCAGCAGCGAATACGGGACAGACTACGGCTACACCTTC.

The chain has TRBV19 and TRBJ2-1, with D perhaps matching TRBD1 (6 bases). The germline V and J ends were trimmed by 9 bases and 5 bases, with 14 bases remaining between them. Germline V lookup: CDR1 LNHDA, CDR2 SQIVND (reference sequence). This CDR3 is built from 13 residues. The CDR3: CASVGQSDNEQFF. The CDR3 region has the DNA TGTGCCAGCGTCGGACAGTCGGACAATGAGCAGTTCTTC. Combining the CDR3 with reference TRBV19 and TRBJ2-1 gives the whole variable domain DGGITQSPKYLFRKEGQNVTLSCEQNLNHDAMYWYRQDPGQGLRLIYYSQIVNDFQKGDIAEGYSVSREKKESFPLTVTSAQKNPTAFYLCASVGQSDNEQFFGPGTRLTVL.

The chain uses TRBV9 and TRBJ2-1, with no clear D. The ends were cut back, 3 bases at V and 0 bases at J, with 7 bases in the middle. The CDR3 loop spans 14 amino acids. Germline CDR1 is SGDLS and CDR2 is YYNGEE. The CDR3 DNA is TGTGCCAGCAGCGGACTGAGCTCCTACAATGAGCAGTTCTTC. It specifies CASSGLSSYNEQFF.

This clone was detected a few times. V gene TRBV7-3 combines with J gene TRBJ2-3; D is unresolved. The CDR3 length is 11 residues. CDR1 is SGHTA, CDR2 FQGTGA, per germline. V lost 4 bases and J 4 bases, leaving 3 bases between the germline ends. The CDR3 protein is CASSSSDTQYF. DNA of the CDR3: TGTGCCAGCAGCTCCTCAGATACGCAGTATTTT.

CDR3 coding DNA: TGTGCCAGCAGCACCTGGGGCCTAGCGACCAATACGCAGTATTTT. Protein: CASSTWGLATNTQYF. The genes are TRBV7-9 and TRBJ2-3; D perhaps matches TRBD2 (6 bases). Germline CDR1 SEHNR, CDR2 FQNEAQ (reference sequence). The CDR3 runs 15 residues. The V end lost 5 bases, the J end lost 7 bases, and 19 bases lay between the germline ends.